Following are 4 T cell receptor delta chains from one sample sequenced in a study of gamma-delta T cells after stem cell transplantation. TCRdb applied CATT to the RT-PCR reads for clone calling. The repertoire holds over a thousand delta-chain clones, with approximately 2.7% as singletons. Sequenced input: gamma-delta T cells. These receptors came from a human donor. It is not recorded whose cells these are; they may come from a transplant donor.

With respect to this clone: A far larger clone is one base from this, pointing to a likely read error. This sample includes further DNA sequences coding for the same CDR3. The chain is built from TRDV2 and TRDJ1; 11 positions match TRDD3. Germline V lookup: CDR1 GEAIGNYY, CDR2 EKD. CDR3 length: 20 residues. The CDR3 DNA reads TGTGCTTGTGACCGGCTCGCCGACATACTGGGGGATAGGTTCACCGATAAACTCATCTTT. Protein sequence: CACDRLADILGDRFTDKLIF.

J is TRDJ1 and V is TRDV2; 11 bases match TRDD3. The ends lost 3 bases at V and 3 bases at J; junction bases unmatched: 17. CDR1 and CDR2 (germline): GEAIGNYY, EKD. This CDR3 is built from 19 residues. CDR3 nucleotides: TGTGCCTGTGACCGGCTCGCCGACATACTGGGGGATATCTCCGATAAACTCATCTTT. Protein: CACDRLADILGDISDKLIF.

This clone was counted between two and nine times. A far larger clone is one nucleotide away, so this likely arose from a read error. Other DNA sequences of this sample code for an identical CDR3. The chain joins TRDV2 to TRDJ2, with 9 bases that match TRDD3. Per germline, CDR1 GEAIGNYY and CDR2 EKD. The ends lost 7 bases at V and 1 base at J; junction bases unmatched: 12. The CDR3 covers 17 residues. This CDR3 is CACDPVGDKDLTAQLFF. The CDR3 coding sequence is TGTGCCTGCGACCCAGTGGGGGATAAGGATTTGACAGCACAACTCTTCTTT.

In this sample, this clone is large (0.1 to 1%). The chain has TRDV2 and TRDJ1; D is perhaps TRDD3 (5 bases). With 0 bases removed from V and 1 base from J, the gap between germline ends came to 20 bases. Germline V gives CDR1 GEAIGNYY, CDR2 EKD. The CDR3 has 18 residues. The CDR3 DNA sequence: TGTGCCTGTGACACCTTCTCAACGGGCGGGGAGGGCACCGATAAACTCATCTTT. Its translation is CACDTFSTGGEGTDKLIF.